These 2 T cell receptor beta chains were all obtained from the same sample, sequenced in a study of T-cell memory formation after mild COVID-19. One entry per CDR3 protein, called by TCRdb with MiXCR from the 5' RACE reads. The table has 200,000 to 300,000 distinct CDR3 sequences, over 9% seen once. The sample consisted of PBMCs or a T cell subset sorted from them (not recorded which). The receptors were sampled from a man aged 18 to 30 who had mild COVID-19 (a few samples of this study predate the infection). Cell type and time point are not known.

This clonotype has a handful of counts. The chain joins TRBV6-2 or TRBV6-3 to TRBJ1-1; no definite D call. The length of the CDR3 is 11 residues. With 2 bases removed from V and 11 bases from J, the gap between germline ends came to 9 bases. Germline CDR1 and CDR2: MNHEY and SVGEGT. CDR3 in DNA: TGTGCCAGCAGTTACCCGAGAGGGGCTTTCTTT. It yields the protein CASSYPRGAFF.

This clonotype was recorded a few times. V gene TRBV3-1 combines with J gene TRBJ2-7; D uncertain. The CDR3 has 14 amino acids. CDR1 is LGHDT and CDR2 is YNNKEL in the germline V gene (reference sequence). V was shortened by 2 bases and J by 2 bases, with 10 bases between the two germline ends. Here the CDR3 DNA reads TGTGCCAGCAGCCAATGGGGTAGGACCTACGAGCAGTACTTC. Translated: CASSQWGRTYEQYF.